These 29 T cell receptor beta chains were sequenced from one sample in a study of blood T cell repertoires in COVID-19 (TCRdb year 2020). The library came from the immunoSEQ multiplex PCR assay. Here the immuneACCESS table is served through TCRdb, limited to in-frame sequences with V and J called. Missing clones are a known gap in these copies; in checked studies unresolved V genes cover under half, and the rest lacks a known reason. This sample comprises tens of thousands of clones, 76% of them detected only once. The ten largest clonotypes hold more than 13% of the sample. Source material: peripheral blood. The source of these receptors is a man between 60 and 75 years old with COVID-19, enrolled during active disease.

This chain joins TRBV1 and TRBJ2-7; TRBD2 is the table's D call, not checked against the DNA. TRBV1 is marked as a pseudogene. CDR3 length equals 14 residues. CDR3 residues: CTSSQAPSAYEQYF. CDR3 DNA sequence: TGCACCAGCAGCCAAGCCCCTAGCGCCTACGAGCAGTACTTC.

The V gene is TRBV5-1, the J gene TRBJ2-2; TRBD2 aligns across 9 bases. With 4 bases clipped from V and 3 bases from J, the junction kept 13 bases outside the gene matches. Germline V gene sequence: CDR1 SGHRS, CDR2 YFSETQ. This CDR3 has 18 amino acids. CDR3 DNA sequence: TGCGCCAGCAGCGGCGAGCCGTCGGTAGCGGGAGACACCGGGGAGCTGTTTTTT. Its protein is CASSGEPSVAGDTGELFF. Variable domain in full (rest from reference TRBV5-1 and TRBJ2-2): KAGVTQTPRYLIKTRGQQVTLSCSPISGHRSVSWYQQTPGQGLQFLFEYFSETQRNKGNFPGRFSGRQFSNSRSEMNVSTLELGDSALYLCASSGEPSVAGDTGELFFGEGSRLTVL.

The chain has TRBV27 and TRBJ2-7; possible D gene TRBD2, 6 bases. Germline V gene lookup returns CDR1 MNHEY and CDR2 SMNVEV (reference sequence). The CDR3 runs to 15 residues. The V end lost 0 bases, the J end lost 5 bases, and 14 bases lay between the germline ends. CDR3 sequence (DNA): TGTGCCAGCAGTTTATCCTACGGGAGTACCCACGAGCAGTACTTC. Protein: CASSLSYGSTHEQYF.

The genes are TRBV5-4 and TRBJ1-6; weak D call: TRBD1 (5 bases). The V gene's germline CDR1 is SGHNT and CDR2 YYREEE (reference sequence). Trimming removed 3 bases at V and 10 bases at J, with 20 bases between. CDR3 size: 16 residues. Here the CDR3 DNA reads TGTGCCAGCAGCTGGGGGATGGACACGGCGGGATCACCCCTCCACTTT. It codes for CASSWGMDTAGSPLHF. The variable domain in full, with the rest retrieved from reference TRBV5-4 and TRBJ1-6, is ETGVTQSPTHLIKTRGQQVTLRCSSQSGHNTVSWYQQALGQGPQFIFQYYREEENGRGNFPPRFSGLQFPNYSSELNVNALELDDSALYLCASSWGMDTAGSPLHFGNGTRLTVT.

The chain recombines TRBV11-2 with TRBJ2-3; 9 nucleotides match TRBD2. V was clipped by 4 bases and J by 5 bases; unmatched bases: 4. Germline CDR1 and CDR2: SGHAT and FQNNGV. The CDR3 sequence is 14 residues long. The CDR3 protein is CASSSGLALDTQYF. CDR3 in DNA: TGTGCCAGCAGCTCCGGACTAGCGCTAGATACGCAGTATTTT.

V and J are TRBV13 and TRBJ2-3; TRBD2 aligns across 11 bases. J lost 6 bases, V lost 5 bases, and 10 bases had no gene match. CDR3 size: 16 residues. CDR1 and CDR2 (germline): PRHDT, FYEKMQ (reference sequence). The CDR3 protein is CASSPRSGGAGDTQYF. For the CDR3, the DNA is TGTGCCAGCAGCCCCCGTAGCGGGGGGGCCGGGGATACGCAGTATTTT.

The genes are TRBV18 and TRBJ1-6; 7 bases align to TRBD1. CDR1 and CDR2 (germline): KGHSH, LQKENI. This CDR3 has 15 amino acids. With V trimmed by 3 bases and J by 10 bases, 9 bases remained unmatched. DNA of the CDR3: TGTGCCAGCTCACCCACGGGACAGAATGGGTCACCCCTCCACTTT. Protein product: CASSPTGQNGSPLHF.

The J gene is TRBJ1-2, the V gene TRBV6-6; TRBD1 agrees at 11 bases. Germline V CDR1 and CDR2: MNHNY, SVGAGI (reference sequence). The CDR3 consists of 15 residues. With V trimmed by 3 bases and J by 8 bases, 8 bases remained unmatched. CDR3: CASSYPPGTGGGYTF. The CDR3 DNA follows: TGTGCCAGCAGTTATCCTCCCGGGACAGGGGGAGGCTACACCTTC.

The chain couples TRBV27 to TRBJ1-2; 9 positions agree with TRBD1. The germline V gene encodes CDR1 MNHEY and CDR2 SMNVEV (reference sequence). J lost 1 base, V lost 7 bases, and 7 bases had no gene match. The CDR3 runs 15 residues. In DNA, the CDR3 is TGTGCCAGCAAGACTAGACAGGGGGATAACTATGGCTACACCTTC. This encodes CASKTRQGDNYGYTF.

The chain recombines TRBV9 with TRBJ2-1; D not certain. CDR1 SGDLS and CDR2 YYNGEE come from the germline V gene. V gave up 0 bases and J gave up 4 bases, with 8 bases separating them. The CDR3 sequence is 14 residues long. The CDR3 reads CASSVGGTYNEQFF. The CDR3 coding sequence is TGTGCCAGCAGCGTAGGAGGCACGTACAATGAGCAGTTCTTC.

The rearrangement uses TRBV30 and TRBJ2-7; a weak D match, TRBD1 (5 bases). Trimming took off 1 base at V and 1 base at J, with 8 bases between the two ends. This CDR3 has 13 amino acids. Looked up from germline, CDR1 is GTSNPN and CDR2 is SVGIG (reference sequence). CDR3 sequence: CAWSGQRSYEQYF. CDR3 nucleotide sequence: TGTGCCTGGAGTGGACAGCGTTCCTACGAGCAGTACTTC.

The chain is built from TRBV6-7 and TRBJ1-5; 8 bases are shared with TRBD1. TRBV6-7 is given ORF status, its function remaining uncertain. V dropped 7 bases and J dropped 6; count of bases not matched to a gene: 8. The CDR3 length is 14 residues. CDR3 protein: CASTDRGAFQPQHF. The CDR3 coding sequence is TGTGCCAGCACCGACAGGGGTGCTTTTCAGCCCCAGCATTTT.

The CDR3 protein is CASSKEEYGGADTQYF. CDR3 DNA: TGTGCCAGCAGCAAAGAGGAGTACGGGGGAGCAGATACGCAGTATTTT. The chain couples TRBV21-1 to TRBJ2-3; the table's D call TRBD2 went unverified against the DNA. TRBV21-1 is annotated as a pseudogene. This CDR3 is 16 amino acids long.

The chain is built from TRBV7-2 and TRBJ2-5; TRBD2 agrees at 9 bases. Germline CDR1 is SGHTA and CDR2 is FQGNSA. J was trimmed by 5 bases and V by 1 base; bases with no gene match: 8. The CDR3 extends over 16 amino acids. This chain's CDR3 is CASSLGWRGGPETQYF. CDR3 DNA: TGTGCCAGCAGCTTAGGATGGCGGGGGGGTCCGGAGACCCAGTACTTC.

This chain links TRBV3-1 (or the pseudogene TRBV3-2) with TRBJ2-7; tentative D call: TRBD1 (5 bases). V was pared by 6 bases and J by 9 bases, with 6 bases between. The CDR3 runs 9 residues. CDR1 is LGHDT, CDR2 YNNKEL, per germline (reference sequence). This chain's CDR3 is CASSRGQYF. The CDR3 DNA sequence: TGTGCCAGCAGTAGGGGGCAGTACTTC.

The chain uses TRBV29-1 and TRBJ2-5; D not resolved. V was pared by 4 bases and J by 4 bases, with 10 bases between. This CDR3 contains 12 residues. Per germline, CDR1 SQVTM and CDR2 ANQGSEA. CDR3 sequence (DNA): TGCAGCGTTGGGGCGTTTCGAGAGACCCAGTACTTC. Translation: CSVGAFRETQYF.

This clone was counted only a few times. V is TRBV5-6 and J is TRBJ1-1; D ambiguous. Trimming shortened V by 5 bases and J by 2 bases, and 10 bases separated the two germline ends. Germline CDR1 and CDR2: SGHDT and YYEEEE. The CDR3 totals 13 residues. The CDR3 nucleotides are TGTGCCAGCAGGTCAGAAAGAAACACTGAAGCTTTCTTT. Encoded protein: CASRSERNTEAFF. Full variable domain (missing parts from reference TRBV5-6 and TRBJ1-1): DAGVTQSPTHLIKTRGQQVTLRCSPKSGHDTVSWYQQALGQGPQFIFQYYEEEERQRGNFPDRFSGHQFPNYSSELNVNALLLGDSALYLCASRSERNTEAFFGQGTRLTVV.

This rearrangement joins TRBV9 to TRBJ2-3; a possible D gene is TRBD1 (7 bases). V was cut by 0 bases and J by 4 bases, with 15 bases left in between. Germline CDR1 reads SGDLS; CDR2 reads YYNGEE. CDR3 length: 16 residues. The CDR3: CASSVVGGGRADTQYF. The CDR3 DNA is TGTGCCAGCAGCGTAGTAGGAGGGGGCAGGGCAGATACGCAGTATTTT.

The genes are TRBV13 and TRBJ2-6, with 9 bases aligning to TRBD1. With 1 base clipped from V and 0 bases from J, the junction kept 10 bases outside the gene matches. The CDR3 loop spans 20 amino acids. Germline assignment: CDR1 PRHDT and CDR2 FYEKMQ (reference sequence). In DNA, the CDR3 is TGTGCCAGCAGCTTAGTACAGGGGGCCGGGGCGTTCTCTGGGGCCAACGTCCTGACTTTC. The encoded protein is CASSLVQGAGAFSGANVLTF.

This chain links TRBV4-1 with TRBJ1-5, with TRBD1 matching over 9 bases. The CDR3 runs to 15 residues. The ends lost 0 bases at V and 5 bases at J; junction bases unmatched: 2. Germline V gene data show CDR1 as MGHRA and CDR2 as YSYEKL. CDR3 amino acids: CASSQEGQGYQPQHF. The CDR3 DNA is TGCGCCAGCAGCCAAGAAGGACAGGGGTATCAGCCCCAGCATTTT.

The V gene is TRBV6-5, the J gene TRBJ1-1, with D tentatively TRBD1 (5 bases). Trimming removed 2 bases at V and 4 bases at J, with 11 bases between. Germline V gene lookup returns CDR1 MNHEY and CDR2 SVGAGI. The CDR3 spans 14 residues. Here the CDR3 DNA reads TGTGCCAGCAGTTACACGGTAGGGGTCACTGAAGCTTTCTTT. As protein: CASSYTVGVTEAFF.

This clone has only one observation. This chain's CDR3 is CASSLVETDAYEQYF. In nucleotides, the CDR3 is TGTGCCAGCAGCTTGGTGGAGACTGATGCCTACGAGCAGTACTTC. This rearrangement joins TRBV7-9 to TRBJ2-7; D gene unclear. Trimming pared 3 bases from V and 2 bases from J, leaving 14 bases between. Looked up from germline, CDR1 is SEHNR and CDR2 is FQNEAQ (reference sequence). The CDR3 has 15 amino acids.

The J gene is TRBJ1-6, the V gene TRBV11-1, with 8 positions matching TRBD1. Germline V gene sequence: CDR1 SGHAT, CDR2 FQDESV (reference sequence). The CDR3 contains 16 residues. Germline trimming cut 6 bases from V and 11 bases from J; bases unmatched to any gene: 15. CDR3 nucleotide sequence: TGTGCCAGCAGACAGGGGGTCGGGGGGTACCTGACACCCCTCCACTTT. Translation: CASRQGVGGYLTPLHF.

The rearrangement uses TRBV6-6 and TRBJ2-7; TRBD1 matches 9 bases. V shed 8 bases and J 3 bases; nucleotides not matched to a gene: 8. From germline, CDR1 is MNHNY and CDR2 SVGAGI (reference sequence). CDR3 length: 14 residues. The CDR3 nucleotides read TGTGCCAGCTTCCAAGACAGGGGGATCTACGAGCAGTACTTC. Translation gives CASFQDRGIYEQYF.

This chain uses TRBV4-2 with TRBJ2-7, with 7 positions matching TRBD2. CDR3 length equals 16 residues. Germline V CDR1 and CDR2: LGHNA, YNFKEQ. V shed 0 bases and J 0 bases; nucleotides not matched to a gene: 5. The CDR3 region has the DNA TGTGCCAGCAGCCAAGATCGGGGCGGGAGCTCCTACGAGCAGTACTTC. Translated: CASSQDRGGSSYEQYF.

The chain combines TRBV6-5 with TRBJ1-1; the D gene is possibly TRBD1 (5 bases). The germline gives CDR1 MNHEY, CDR2 SVGAGI. Trimming stripped 6 bases from V and 4 bases from J, with 6 bases between. CDR3 length equals 11 residues. CDR3 sequence (DNA): TGTGCCAGCAGCGGGGGCACTGAAGCTTTCTTT. Its translation is CASSGGTEAFF.

J is TRBJ2-1 and V is TRBV7-3, with D perhaps matching TRBD2 (6 bases). Between the trimmed V and J ends, which lost 5 bases and 0 bases, there was a span of 11 bases. The length of the CDR3 is 15 residues. Germline values: CDR1 SGHTA, CDR2 FQGTGA. This CDR3 reads CASSGAGSSYNEQFF. The CDR3 DNA follows: TGTGCCAGCAGCGGAGCGGGTAGCTCCTACAATGAGCAGTTCTTC.

The V gene is TRBV6-6, the J gene TRBJ2-4; D may be TRBD1 (6 bases). Germline CDR1 and CDR2: MNHNY and SVGAGI (reference sequence). This CDR3 has 12 amino acids. V gave up 8 bases and J gave up 6 bases, with 11 bases separating them. The CDR3 nucleotides read TGTGCCAGCGGGGGCGCGGGAAACATTCAGTACTTC. Translated: CASGGAGNIQYF.

This chain links TRBV2 with TRBJ1-2, with 7 bases identical to TRBD1. Germline loops: CDR1 SNHLY, CDR2 FYNNEI. J lost 6 bases, V lost 6 bases, and 7 bases had no gene match. This CDR3 is built from 13 residues. The CDR3 DNA is TGTGCCAGCAGCGAGGACAGGCGGAATGGCTACACCTTC. Its protein is CASSEDRRNGYTF.